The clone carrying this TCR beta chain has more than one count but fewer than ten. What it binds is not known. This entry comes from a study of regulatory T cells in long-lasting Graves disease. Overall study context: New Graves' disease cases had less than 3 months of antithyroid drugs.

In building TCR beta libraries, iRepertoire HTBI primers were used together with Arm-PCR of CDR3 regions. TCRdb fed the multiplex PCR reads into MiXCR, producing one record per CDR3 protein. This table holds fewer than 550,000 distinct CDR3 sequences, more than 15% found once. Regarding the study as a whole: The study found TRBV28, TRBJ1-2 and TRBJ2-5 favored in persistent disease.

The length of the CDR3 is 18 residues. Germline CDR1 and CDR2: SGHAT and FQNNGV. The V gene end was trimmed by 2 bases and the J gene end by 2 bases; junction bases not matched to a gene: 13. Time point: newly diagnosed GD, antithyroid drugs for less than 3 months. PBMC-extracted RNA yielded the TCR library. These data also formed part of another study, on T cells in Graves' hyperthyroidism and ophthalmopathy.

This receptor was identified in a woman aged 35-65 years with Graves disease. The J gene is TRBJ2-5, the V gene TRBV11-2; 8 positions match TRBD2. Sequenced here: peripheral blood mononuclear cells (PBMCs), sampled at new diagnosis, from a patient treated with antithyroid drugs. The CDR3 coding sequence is TGTGCCAGCAGCTTAATCATTCCCCCTGCTAGCGGGCAAGAGACCCAGTACTTC. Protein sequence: CASSLIIPPASGQETQYF.